This entry lists 29 T cell receptor beta chains sequenced from one sample in a study of human versus mouse CDR3 diversity and MHC coevolution. Clones were read by immunoSEQ multiplex PCR, and TCRdb kept only the in-frame ones, dropping some. The table lists around 74,000 clones, around 92% of them singletons. The sequenced sample consisted of naive CD4+ T cells from blood. Subset here: CD45RO-negative CD62L-positive naive CD4 T cells. The receptors stem from a person between 25 and 69 years old in good health.

This chain uses TRBV9 with TRBJ2-4, with D tentatively TRBD2 (5 bases). With 0 bases removed from V and 4 bases from J, the gap between germline ends came to 8 bases. The germline V gene has CDR1 SGDLS and CDR2 YYNGEE. This CDR3 is built from 14 residues. The CDR3 reads CASSVGGGKNIQYF. CDR3 DNA: TGTGCCAGCAGCGTAGGTGGAGGTAAAAACATTCAGTACTTC.

In DNA form, the CDR3 reads TGTGCCAGCAGTAGCGGGAGGCGAGAGACCCAGTACTTC. The encoded protein is CASSSGRRETQYF. This sequence joins TRBV6-6 and TRBJ2-5; TRBD2 agrees at 9 bases. Germline lookup yields CDR1 MNHNY and CDR2 SVGAGI (reference sequence). V shed 5 bases and J 4 bases; nucleotides not matched to a gene: 2. This CDR3 spans 13 amino acids.

The V call is TRBV19, the J call TRBJ1-5, with D maybe TRBD1 (6 bases). The V end was cut by 8 bases, the J end by 5 bases, with 16 bases between. The CDR3 length is 14 residues. From germline, CDR1 is LNHDA and CDR2 SQIVND (reference sequence). For the CDR3, the DNA is TGTGCCAGTCGGCAAGTTGGGGGCGATCAGCCCCAGCATTTT. Its protein product is CASRQVGGDQPQHF.

This chain connects TRBV18 to TRBJ2-3; maybe TRBD2 (6 bases). The V and J ends lost 2 bases and 2 bases respectively, with 14 bases between them. This CDR3 contains 16 residues. The germline V gene has CDR1 KGHSH and CDR2 LQKENI. The CDR3 is CASSPVGSGVTDTQYF. The CDR3 region has the DNA TGTGCCAGCTCACCAGTTGGGTCGGGGGTCACAGATACGCAGTATTTT.

This clone was detected once. The rearrangement joins TRBV15 to TRBJ2-7; no clear D gene. This CDR3 comprises 18 residues. V was cut by 1 base and J by 0 bases, with 19 bases left in between. Germline CDR1 reads LNHNV; CDR2 reads YYDKDF (reference sequence). The CDR3, as DNA: TGTGCCACCAGCAGAGTAACCGGGTCCAAATTTTACTCCTACGAGCAGTACTTC. Residues: CATSRVTGSKFYSYEQYF.

The chain links TRBV12-2 to TRBJ2-7; TRBD1 was called by the table and not checked on the DNA. TRBV12-2 is recorded as a pseudogene. There are 14 residues in the CDR3. CDR3 protein: CASRLAQEDHEQYF. CDR3 DNA: TGTGCAAGTCGCTTAGCGCAGGAAGACCACGAGCAGTACTTC.

The chain combines TRBV27 with TRBJ2-2; D is unresolved. The CDR3 loop spans 14 amino acids. Per germline, CDR1 MNHEY and CDR2 SMNVEV (reference sequence). V gave up 3 bases and J gave up 2 bases, with 7 bases separating them. CDR3 region: CASSFQANTGELFF. CDR3 in DNA: TGTGCCAGCAGTTTTCAAGCTAACACCGGGGAGCTGTTTTTT.

This rearrangement joins TRBV11-2 to TRBJ2-3, with 9 nucleotides matching TRBD1. Germline values: CDR1 SGHAT, CDR2 FQNNGV. The CDR3 runs to 15 residues. Unmatched junction bases numbered 6, after V lost 5 bases and J lost 3 bases. CDR3 bases: TGTGCCAGCAGCCACCGGGACAGGGTGACAGATACGCAGTATTTT. It yields the protein CASSHRDRVTDTQYF.

This clone was counted once. V usage is TRBV27 and J usage is TRBJ1-2; TRBD1 is a possible D gene (5 bases). This CDR3 has 19 amino acids. Per germline, CDR1 MNHEY and CDR2 SMNVEV (reference sequence). V dropped 5 bases and J dropped 3 bases, with 28 bases sitting between them. The CDR3 here is CASSILQEMVPPNDYGYTF. CDR3 DNA sequence: TGTGCCAGCAGTATATTACAGGAAATGGTCCCCCCCAATGACTATGGCTACACCTTC.

The chain links TRBV5-1 to TRBJ2-6; TRBD1 is a possible D gene (5 bases). From germline, CDR1 is SGHRS and CDR2 YFSETQ. The CDR3 is 18 amino acids. The V end lost 4 bases, the J end lost 0 bases, and 17 bases lay between the germline ends. The CDR3: CASSGKLQESSGANVLTF. CDR3 DNA: TGCGCCAGCAGCGGAAAGCTACAGGAATCCTCTGGGGCCAACGTCCTGACTTTC.

The DNA for the CDR3 is TGTGCCAGCAGCTTAGGGCCCTTGGACGTAGGGGACTATGGCTACACCTTC. This codes for CASSLGPLDVGDYGYTF. The V and J genes are TRBV7-3 and TRBJ1-2, with D possibly matching TRBD1 (5 bases). CDR1 is SGHTA and CDR2 is FQGTGA in the germline V gene. This CDR3 has 17 residues. V lost 2 bases and J lost 3, with 19 bases in between.

The genes are TRBV11-1 and TRBJ2-4; D uncertain. V was trimmed by 5 bases and J by 0 bases, leaving 14 bases between them. CDR3 size: 16 residues. Germline V gives CDR1 SGHAT, CDR2 FQDESV (reference sequence). CDR3 loop: CASSEDRLLAKNIQYF. The DNA of the CDR3 is TGTGCCAGCAGCGAAGACCGACTTTTAGCCAAAAACATTCAGTACTTC.

A few counts support this clone. V usage is TRBV21-1 and J usage is TRBJ1-5; the table gives TRBD1 as D, unverified against the DNA. TRBV21-1 is deemed a pseudogene. The CDR3 loop spans 15 amino acids. CDR3 sequence reads: CASSPRDRGRQPQHF. In nucleotides, the CDR3 is TGTGCCAGCAGCCCTCGAGACAGGGGACGTCAGCCCCAGCATTTT.

For the CDR3, the DNA is TGCGCCAGCAGCCAAGATGTTCAGGGCTATGGCTACACCTTC. Amino acids: CASSQDVQGYGYTF. The chain joins TRBV4-1 to TRBJ1-2; TRBD1 is a possible D gene (5 bases). V lost 0 bases to trimming and J lost 4 bases, with 9 bases between them. Germline V gene lookup returns CDR1 MGHRA and CDR2 YSYEKL. CDR3 length: 14 amino acids.

The J gene is TRBJ1-3, the V gene TRBV4-1; weak D call: TRBD1 (6 bases). The CDR3 spans 16 residues. V was trimmed by 8 bases and J by 0 bases, leaving 17 bases between them. Germline lookup yields CDR1 MGHRA and CDR2 YSYEKL. The CDR3 loop reads CASGPGEGVSGNTIYF. The CDR3, as DNA: TGCGCCAGCGGCCCAGGGGAAGGGGTCTCTGGAAACACCATATATTTT.

This clone has a handful of counts. CDR3 sequence: CASSLTAARTEAFF. CDR3 sequence (DNA): TGTGCCAGCAGCTTGACAGCGGCTCGGACTGAAGCTTTCTTT. The chain recombines TRBV5-4 with TRBJ1-1; D call uncertain. The CDR3 covers 14 residues. The germline gives CDR1 SGHNT, CDR2 YYREEE (reference sequence). The V gene lost 1 base and the J gene lost 5 bases, with 12 bases spanning the gap.

The chain couples TRBV5-1 to TRBJ2-1; the match to TRBD2 covers 10 bases. The germline V gene has CDR1 SGHRS and CDR2 YFSETQ. The CDR3 loop spans 15 amino acids. J was trimmed by 8 bases and V by 1 base; bases with no gene match: 6. In DNA, the CDR3 is TGCGCCAGCAGCTTGATACTAGCGGGAATGGATGAGCAGTTCTTC. Amino acids: CASSLILAGMDEQFF.

The chain recombines TRBV27 with TRBJ2-5, with a tentative D call TRBD2 (5 bases). The J call is doubtful: the DNA matches TRBJ2-7 better. CDR1 is MNHEY and CDR2 is SMNVEV in the germline V gene (reference sequence). This CDR3 is built from 14 residues. CDR3 sequence: CASSLGLGSYEQYF. The CDR3, as DNA: TGTGCCAGCAGTTTAGGACTCGGCTCCTACGAGCAGTACTTC.

V and J are TRBV10-1 and TRBJ2-3, with 15 bases matching TRBD2. V lost 1 base to trimming and J lost 3 bases; unmatched junction nucleotides: 5. This CDR3 comprises 18 residues. The germline V gene has CDR1 WNHNN and CDR2 SYGVQD (reference sequence). The CDR3 DNA reads as TGCGCCAGCAGTGAGTTAGGGACTAGCGGGGGGCAAACAGATACGCAGTATTTT. Its protein is CASSELGTSGGQTDTQYF.

This chain links TRBV7-7 with TRBJ2-2; D is unresolved. CDR1 is SSHAT, CDR2 FNYEAQ, per germline (reference sequence). The CDR3 is 13 residues long. V lost 8 bases and J lost 3, with 10 bases in between. CDR3 sequence reads: CASSPSHTGELFF. CDR3 DNA: TGTGCCAGCTCTCCGAGTCACACCGGGGAGCTGTTTTTT.

The chain combines TRBV18 with TRBJ1-5; maybe TRBD1 (5 bases). This CDR3 is built from 17 residues. Germline V gene lookup returns CDR1 KGHSH and CDR2 LQKENI. V shed 1 base and J shed 5 bases, with 18 bases lying between them. The CDR3: CASSPRPRTPRDQPQHF. The CDR3 DNA sequence: TGTGCCAGCTCACCACGCCCACGGACACCCAGGGATCAGCCCCAGCATTTT. Complete variable domain (other parts from reference TRBV18 and TRBJ1-5): NAGVMQNPRHLVRRRGQEARLRCSPMKGHSHVYWYRQLPEEGLKFMVYLQKENIIDESGMPKERFSAEFPKEGPSILRIQQVVRGDSAAYFCASSPRPRTPRDQPQHFGDGTRLSIL.

The gene calls are TRBV7-8 and TRBJ2-3; D is possibly TRBD1 (6 bases). This CDR3 region has 16 residues. CDR1 and CDR2 from the germline V gene are SGHVS and FQNEAQ. Trimming left V 8 bases short and J 2 bases short, with 20 bases between. In DNA, the CDR3 is TGTGCCAGCGAAGGAGACATAAGGGGGTTCACAGATACGCAGTATTTT. This encodes CASEGDIRGFTDTQYF.

The V and J genes are TRBV14 and TRBJ2-2, with 8 positions matching TRBD2. The CDR3 sequence is 15 residues long. V lost 6 bases, J lost 0 bases, and 3 bases stayed unmatched. Germline V gene data show CDR1 as SGHDN and CDR2 as FVKESK. CDR3 in amino acids: CASRNSGANTGELFF. In DNA form, the CDR3 reads TGTGCCAGCAGGAATAGCGGGGCGAACACCGGGGAGCTGTTTTTT. Full variable domain (remainder filled in from reference TRBV14 and TRBJ2-2): EAGVTQFPSHSVIEKGQTVTLRCDPISGHDNLYWYRRVMGKEIKFLLHFVKESKQDESGMPNNRFLAERTGGTYSTLKVQPAELEDSGVYFCASRNSGANTGELFFGEGSRLTVL.

The chain recombines TRBV7-2 with TRBJ2-7; D unresolved. Trimming pared 3 bases from V and 2 bases from J, leaving 8 bases between. The CDR3 spans 13 residues. Germline values: CDR1 SGHTA, CDR2 FQGNSA. The DNA of the CDR3 is TGTGCCAGCAGCTTGTACGGTGCCTACGAGCAGTACTTC. Its translation: CASSLYGAYEQYF.

The count of this clone is one. The J gene is TRBJ2-3, the V gene TRBV7-9; 7 bases are shared with TRBD1. The CDR3 runs to 14 residues. The J segment lost 5 bases and the V segment lost 1 base, leaving 3 bases of the junction unmatched. Per germline, CDR1 SEHNR and CDR2 FQNEAQ (reference sequence). In DNA, the CDR3 is TGTGCCAGCAGCTTAGTACAGGGGAGAGATACGCAGTATTTT. This sequence encodes CASSLVQGRDTQYF. The variable domain in full, completed from reference TRBV7-9 and TRBJ2-3, reads DTGVSQNPRHKITKRGQNVTFRCDPISEHNRLYWYRQTLGQGPEFLTYFQNEAQLEKSRLLSDRFSAERPKGSFSTLEIQRTEQGDSAMYLCASSLVQGRDTQYFGPGTRLTVL.

This chain uses TRBV5-5 with TRBJ1-2; 8 bases agree with TRBD1. V was pared by 4 bases and J by 2 bases, with 4 bases of the junction left unmatched. The CDR3 contains 14 residues. Per the germline V gene, CDR1 is SGHKS and CDR2 is YYEKEE (reference sequence). In nucleotides, the CDR3 is TGTGCCAGCAGCGCGGGACAGGCGAACTATGGCTACACCTTC. Translation: CASSAGQANYGYTF.

The chain employs TRBV19 and TRBJ1-5; possible D gene TRBD1, 6 bases. This CDR3 has 14 residues. V was clipped by 3 bases and J by 9 bases, with 15 bases between them. Per germline, CDR1 LNHDA and CDR2 SQIVND (reference sequence). Here the CDR3 reads CASSIKAGVRPQHF. The CDR3 DNA reads as TGTGCCAGTAGTATTAAGGCAGGGGTCAGGCCCCAGCATTTT.

Written as DNA, the CDR3 is TGTGCCAGCAGCTTAGGTAGGGGCGCTGGCTCCTACGAGCAGTACTTC. Its translation is CASSLGRGAGSYEQYF. This chain links TRBV5-4 with TRBJ2-7; D is possibly TRBD1 (5 bases). The CDR3 length is 16 residues. The V gene lost 2 bases and the J gene lost 0 bases, with 15 bases spanning the gap. Germline-derived CDR1 and CDR2 are SGHNT and YYREEE (reference sequence).

The chain combines TRBV6-5 with TRBJ1-1, with D unclear. Trimming removed 7 bases at V and 4 bases at J, with 16 bases between. The CDR3 loop spans 14 amino acids. CDR1 MNHEY and CDR2 SVGAGI come from the germline V gene. The CDR3 DNA follows: TGTGCCAGCACCCCCGGAAGAGGTTTCACTGAAGCTTTCTTT. The encoded protein is CASTPGRGFTEAFF.